This is a list of T cell receptor beta chains from one sample in a study of blood T cells in healthy people across ages. TCRdb reprocessed the 5' RACE reads with MiXCR, giving one entry per CDR3 protein. The table records some 1,000,000 distinct CDR3 sequences, 20% to 25% of them present only once. The same sample was also studied in work on T cells of mothers and their children.

The sample consisted of blood. Every receptor here comes from a girl aged 2-10 years in good health. Each CDR3 is given with its conserved first and last residue. D genes are given only for firm matches. Part of the rows lack a size; the others show once, few, many or a class for expanded clones.

length: 14
D: NA
J: TRBJ2-1
V: TRBV20-1
size: few
DNA: TGCAGTGCTATAACTAGGACCTCCTACAATGAGCAGTTCTTC
CDR3: CSAITRTSYNEQFF

length: 13
D: NA
J: TRBJ2-5
V: TRBV12-3/TRBV12-4
size: few
DNA: TGTGCCAGCAGTCCGCGATACCCGGAGACCCAGTACTTC
CDR3: CASSPRYPETQYF

length: 12
D: NA
J: TRBJ2-5
V: TRBV20-1
size: NA
DNA: TGCAGTGCTCAGACTACTCAAGAGACCCAGTACTTC
CDR3: CSAQTTQETQYF

length: 13
D: NA
J: TRBJ1-1
V: TRBV28
size: NA
DNA: TGTGCCAGCAGCTTAGCGGGGGATCATGAAGCTTTCTTT
CDR3: CASSLAGDHEAFF

length: 14
D: NA
J: TRBJ2-5
V: TRBV29-1
size: few
DNA: TGCAGCGTTGAGGACGTGCGGACCCAAGAGACCCAGTACTTC
CDR3: CSVEDVRTQETQYF

length: 15
D: TRBD2
J: TRBJ2-5
V: TRBV7-9
size: NA
DNA: TGTGCCAGCAGCCCTCGACTAGCGGCACAAGAGACCCAGTACTTC
CDR3: CASSPRLAAQETQYF

length: 12
D: NA
J: TRBJ2-7
V: TRBV10-3
size: NA
DNA: TGTGCCATCAGCGCGAGTTCCTACGAGCAGTACTTC
CDR3: CAISASSYEQYF

length: 16
D: TRBD2
J: TRBJ2-1
V: TRBV6-2/TRBV6-3
size: few
DNA: TGTGCCAGCAGTCCCCCGGCGGGAGGGCCCACCAATGAGCAGTTCTTC
CDR3: CASSPPAGGPTNEQFF

length: 15
D: NA
J: TRBJ2-3
V: TRBV10-2
size: few
DNA: TGCGCCAGCAGTGTCGTAGCGCCAAGCACAGATACGCAGTATTTT
CDR3: CASSVVAPSTDTQYF

length: 16
D: TRBD2
J: TRBJ2-3
V: TRBV29-1
size: NA
DNA: TGCAGCGTTGGGGCCGGGACTAGCGGGATGTCGGGTACGCAGTATTTT
CDR3: CSVGAGTSGMSGTQYF

length: 18
D: NA
J: TRBJ2-4
V: TRBV5-1
size: NA
DNA: TGCGCCAGCAGCCGGGGGACCGTCCCCGTTTTAGCCAAAAACATTCAGTACTTC
CDR3: CASSRGTVPVLAKNIQYF

length: 15
D: NA
J: TRBJ1-5
V: TRBV6-5
size: NA
DNA: TGTGCCAGCAGTCCTCTCGTGGGCAGCAATCAGCCCCAGCATTTT
CDR3: CASSPLVGSNQPQHF

length: 16
D: NA
J: TRBJ2-2
V: TRBV20-1
size: NA
DNA: TGCAGTGCCCACCCGGATTCGGTTCGGAGCACCGGGGAGCTGTTTTTT
CDR3: CSAHPDSVRSTGELFF

length: 13
D: NA
J: TRBJ1-6
V: TRBV25-1
size: NA
DNA: TGTGCCAGCAGTGGAGGGGAGATCTCACCCCTCCACTTT
CDR3: CASSGGEISPLHF

length: 14
D: NA
J: TRBJ2-5
V: TRBV28
size: few
DNA: TGTGCCAGCAGTGGAGCCGGGACGTCGGGGACCCAGTACTTC
CDR3: CASSGAGTSGTQYF

length: 15
D: TRBD1
J: TRBJ1-1
V: TRBV12-3/TRBV12-4
size: NA
DNA: TGTGCCAGCAGGGACAGGCGACTCGCCAGCACTGAAGCTTTCTTT
CDR3: CASRDRRLASTEAFF

length: 16
D: TRBD1
J: TRBJ2-1
V: TRBV20-1
size: NA
DNA: TGCAGTGCTAGAGGTCGTAACCGGGACAGGGGTTACGAGCAGTTCTTC
CDR3: CSARGRNRDRGYEQFF

length: 14
D: TRBD1
J: TRBJ2-2
V: TRBV20-1
size: NA
DNA: TGCAGTGCCCTAGGGACAGGGGGCACCGGGGAGCTGTTTTTT
CDR3: CSALGTGGTGELFF

length: 15
D: TRBD1
J: TRBJ1-5
V: TRBV4-1
size: NA
DNA: TGCGCCAGCAGCCAAGTTGAGGGGGCGAATCAGCCCCAGCATTTT
CDR3: CASSQVEGANQPQHF

length: 15
D: TRBD1
J: TRBJ2-2
V: TRBV12-3/TRBV12-4
size: NA
DNA: TGTGCCAGCAGTTTTACAGGGGGTAAAACCGGGGAGCTGTTTTTT
CDR3: CASSFTGGKTGELFF

length: 16
D: NA
J: TRBJ1-4
V: TRBV20-1
size: few
DNA: TGCAGTGCTCCTCACGGACGGGACACAGCTAATGAAAAACTGTTTTTT
CDR3: CSAPHGRDTANEKLFF

length: 14
D: TRBD2
J: TRBJ2-5
V: TRBV5-1
size: NA
DNA: TGCGCCAGCAGACGGACTAGCGGGGTTGAGACCCAGTACTTC
CDR3: CASRRTSGVETQYF

length: 9
D: NA
J: TRBJ1-5
V: TRBV12-5
size: NA
DNA: TGCGCTAGTGGGTGGCCCCAGCATTTT
CDR3: CASGWPQHF

length: 15
D: NA
J: TRBJ1-4
V: TRBV29-1
size: NA
DNA: TGCAGCGTTGTAGAGCGGGATCCAACTAATGAAAAACTGTTTTTT
CDR3: CSVVERDPTNEKLFF

length: 16
D: TRBD2
J: TRBJ2-3
V: TRBV10-3
size: NA
DNA: TGTGCCATCACTCCTTCTAGCGGGGGCTTCACAGATACGCAGTATTTT
CDR3: CAITPSSGGFTDTQYF

length: 15
D: NA
J: TRBJ1-6
V: TRBV6-5
size: few
DNA: TGTGCCAGCAGTTACTCGGGATGGAATAATTCACCCCTCCACTTT
CDR3: CASSYSGWNNSPLHF

length: 15
D: NA
J: TRBJ2-2
V: TRBV4-2
size: once
DNA: TGTGCCAGCAGCCAGATGGGATCGAACACCGGGGAGCTGTTTTTT
CDR3: CASSQMGSNTGELFF

length: 13
D: NA
J: TRBJ1-2
V: TRBV29-1
size: few
DNA: TGCAGCGTTGCATTGGGGTTCGGGGATGGCTACACCTTC
CDR3: CSVALGFGDGYTF

length: 14
D: NA
J: TRBJ1-2
V: TRBV6-4
size: NA
DNA: TGTGCCAGCAGTGAGTCGCCTCATAACTATGGCCACACCTTC
CDR3: CASSESPHNYGHTF

length: 12
D: NA
J: TRBJ2-7
V: TRBV27
size: NA
DNA: TGTGCCAGCTCGGGGAAAGGCTACGAGCAGTACTTC
CDR3: CASSGKGYEQYF

length: 14
D: NA
J: TRBJ2-1
V: TRBV29-1
size: NA
DNA: TGCAGCGTTGTGCCTCTCCGGGGGGCCGGGGAGCAGTTCTTC
CDR3: CSVVPLRGAGEQFF

length: 15
D: NA
J: TRBJ1-1
V: TRBV18
size: NA
DNA: TGTGCCAGCTCACCAGCATCAGGGGTAAACACTGAAGCTTTCTTT
CDR3: CASSPASGVNTEAFF

length: 15
D: NA
J: TRBJ2-3
V: TRBV4-2
size: few
DNA: TGTGCCAGCAGCCAAGGACTGTCTAGCACAGATACGCAGTATTTT
CDR3: CASSQGLSSTDTQYF

length: 16
D: TRBD2
J: TRBJ2-5
V: TRBV6-1
size: few
DNA: TGTGCCAGCACCCTCTTGATACTAGCGGGCCAAGAGACCCAGTACTTC
CDR3: CASTLLILAGQETQYF

length: 15
D: TRBD1
J: TRBJ2-1
V: TRBV9
size: NA
DNA: TGTGCCAGCAGCGCGGGACAGACCCCTTACAATGAGCAGTTCTTC
CDR3: CASSAGQTPYNEQFF

length: 14
D: TRBD1
J: TRBJ1-2
V: TRBV7-9
size: NA
DNA: TGTGCCAGCAGCTTAGGGACAGGGGAGGATGGCTGCTCCTTC
CDR3: CASSLGTGEDGCSF

length: 16
D: TRBD2
J: TRBJ2-1
V: TRBV5-1
size: few
DNA: TGCGCCAGCAGCTTGGAGACTAGCGGGAGTCTGAATGAGCAGTTCTTC
CDR3: CASSLETSGSLNEQFF

length: 15
D: TRBD1
J: TRBJ2-3
V: TRBV29-1
size: NA
DNA: TGCAGCGCCACGGGGGGGGACAGGGGAACAGATACGCAGTATTTT
CDR3: CSATGGDRGTDTQYF

length: 13
D: NA
J: TRBJ2-7
V: TRBV29-1
size: NA
DNA: TGCAGCGTTGAAGATAACACCATAAACGAGCAGTACTTC
CDR3: CSVEDNTINEQYF

length: 12
D: NA
J: TRBJ2-3
V: TRBV7-9
size: many
DNA: TGTGCCAGCAGCTTAATAAGAGATACGCAGTATTTT
CDR3: CASSLIRDTQYF

length: 12
D: NA
J: TRBJ2-5
V: TRBV14
size: NA
DNA: TGTGCCAGCAGCCAAGATCCGTTGGGGAGGTACTTC
CDR3: CASSQDPLGRYF

length: 11
D: NA
J: TRBJ1-6
V: TRBV28
size: NA
DNA: TGTGCCAGCAGTTCAAATTCACCCCTCCACTTT
CDR3: CASSSNSPLHF

length: 14
D: NA
J: TRBJ2-2
V: TRBV12-3/TRBV12-4
size: few
DNA: TGTGCCAGCAGTTTAGAAAGGGACACCGGGGGGCTGTTTTTT
CDR3: CASSLERDTGGLFF

length: 16
D: NA
J: TRBJ2-6
V: TRBV28
size: few
DNA: TGTGCCAGCAGTTTCAAACGGACTTCTGGGGCCAACGTCCTGACTTTC
CDR3: CASSFKRTSGANVLTF

length: 15
D: NA
J: TRBJ2-1
V: TRBV20-1
size: few
DNA: TGCAGTGCTAGAGCAGTAGCGGCGACCTACAATGAGCAGTTCTTC
CDR3: CSARAVAATYNEQFF

length: 13
D: NA
J: TRBJ1-5
V: TRBV7-8
size: NA
DNA: TGTGCCAGCAGCTCCTTCGGACCGGAACCCCAGCATTTT
CDR3: CASSSFGPEPQHF

length: 13
D: NA
J: TRBJ2-7
V: TRBV20-1
size: NA
DNA: TGCAGTGCTAGTAGAAGTGGAGGGGGCGAGCAGTACTTC
CDR3: CSASRSGGGEQYF

length: 15
D: TRBD1
J: TRBJ1-1
V: TRBV5-1
size: NA
DNA: TGCGCCAGCAGCGGAGGGGGACAGCTGAACACTGAAGCTTTCTTT
CDR3: CASSGGGQLNTEAFF

length: 19
D: NA
J: TRBJ2-5
V: TRBV6-2/TRBV6-3
size: NA
DNA: TGTGCCAGCAGTTATCGGGGACTCAGGGAGAGTGGGAACCAAGAGACCCAGTACTTC
CDR3: CASSYRGLRESGNQETQYF

length: 15
D: TRBD1
J: TRBJ2-7
V: TRBV20-1
size: few
DNA: TGCAGTGCTAGAGACATACAGGGGCCCACCTACGAGCAGTACTTC
CDR3: CSARDIQGPTYEQYF

length: 15
D: TRBD2
J: TRBJ2-7
V: TRBV6-5
size: NA
DNA: TGTGCCAGCAGCCCGGGACTAGCTAAACCCTACGAGCAGTACTTC
CDR3: CASSPGLAKPYEQYF

length: 14
D: NA
J: TRBJ2-1
V: TRBV10-3
size: once
DNA: TGTGCCATCAAAGGGGCAGGGGATTACAATGAGCAGTTCTTC
CDR3: CAIKGAGDYNEQFF

length: 12
D: NA
J: TRBJ2-5
V: TRBV29-1
size: NA
DNA: TGCAGCGGCTTCGGGAACTCAGAGACCCAGTACTTC
CDR3: CSGFGNSETQYF

length: 14
D: NA
J: TRBJ2-5
V: TRBV7-2
size: few
DNA: TGTGCCAGCAGCTTAGAGCTAGTGAGAGAGACCCAGTACTTC
CDR3: CASSLELVRETQYF